One TCR beta chain is described in this entry. The data were produced by immunoSEQ multiplex PCR, yet TCRdb's version contains in-frame clones alone and is incomplete. Found here are some 94,000 clones, around 91% of them singletons; the top ten hold over 0.7%. This sample stems from a study of OX40 agonist ivuxolimab in advanced cancers. Across the whole study: Treatment of patients was with ivuxolimab, an agonistic anti-OX40 (CD134) antibody. Two cutaneous melanoma patients and one hepatocellular carcinoma patient, three in all, had partial responses.

The CDR3 has 11 amino acids. Germline CDR1 reads DFQATT; CDR2 reads SNEGSKA (reference sequence). V was trimmed by 7 bases and J by 1 base, leaving 7 bases between them. V gene TRBV20-1 combines with J gene TRBJ2-5; D not certain. This specimen consisted of CD4+ or CD8+ T cells sorted from blood, obtained in a trial of the OX40 agonist ivuxolimab. This clonotype was sampled from an adult with an advanced solid tumor such as melanoma, head and neck, liver or kidney cancer. Here the CDR3 reads CSGGIQETQYF. CDR3 nucleotide sequence: TGCAGTGGTGGCATCCAAGAGACCCAGTACTTC.